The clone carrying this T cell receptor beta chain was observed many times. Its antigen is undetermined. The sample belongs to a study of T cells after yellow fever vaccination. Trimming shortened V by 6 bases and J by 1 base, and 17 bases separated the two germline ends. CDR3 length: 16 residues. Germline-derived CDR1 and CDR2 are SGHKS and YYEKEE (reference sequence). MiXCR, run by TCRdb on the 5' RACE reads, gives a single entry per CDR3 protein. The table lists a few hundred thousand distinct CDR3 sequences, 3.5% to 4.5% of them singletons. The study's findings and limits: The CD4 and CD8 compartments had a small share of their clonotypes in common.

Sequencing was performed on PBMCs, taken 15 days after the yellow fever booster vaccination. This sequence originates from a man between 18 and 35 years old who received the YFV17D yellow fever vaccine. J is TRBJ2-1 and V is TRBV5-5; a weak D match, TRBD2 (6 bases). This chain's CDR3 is CASNPLGGVSYNEQFF. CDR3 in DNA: TGTGCCAGCAACCCTTTGGGAGGTGTGTCCTACAATGAGCAGTTCTTC.